One sample yielded the 4 T cell receptor beta chains listed below, sequenced in a study of blood T cell repertoires in COVID-19. Sequenced by immunoSEQ multiplex PCR; TCRdb stores in-frame clones only, minus some. The data hold about 120,000 clones, with roughly four fifths observed a single time. Sequencing was performed on peripheral blood. All receptors derive from a woman in her forties or fifties with acute or convalescent COVID-19.

The chain employs TRBV28 and TRBJ2-1; tentatively, D is TRBD2 (6 bases). The V end lost 4 bases, the J end lost 10 bases, and 20 bases lay between the germline ends. Germline lookup yields CDR1 MDHEN and CDR2 SYDVKM. The CDR3 loop spans 15 amino acids. This CDR3 reads CASSSTGAGSGEQFF. The CDR3 nucleotides read TGTGCCAGCAGTTCTACGGGAGCCGGATCGGGGGAGCAGTTCTTC.

CDR3 in DNA: TGTGCCAGCACCCATGGACAGTATAATTCACCCCTCCACTTT. It is translated as CASTHGQYNSPLHF. The genes are TRBV7-9 and TRBJ1-6; possible D gene TRBD1, 6 bases. CDR3 size: 14 residues. V shed 7 bases and J shed 4 bases, with 11 bases lying between them. Looked up from germline, CDR1 is SEHNR and CDR2 is FQNEAQ (reference sequence).

The chain links TRBV28 to TRBJ1-2; D is perhaps TRBD1 (6 bases). This CDR3 has 16 residues. Germline lookup yields CDR1 MDHEN and CDR2 SYDVKM. V was cut by 4 bases and J by 8 bases, with 23 bases left in between. The CDR3 DNA follows: TGTGCCAGCAGTTCCATGGGAGATCGAATTAGGGGGGGCTACACCTTC. Translating it yields CASSSMGDRIRGGYTF.

V usage is TRBV19 and J usage is TRBJ2-1, with D possibly TRBD2 on 5 matching bases. The length of the CDR3 is 12 residues. Germline V gene sequence: CDR1 LNHDA, CDR2 SQIVND (reference sequence). The ends were cut back, 5 bases at V and 8 bases at J, with 10 bases in the middle. CDR3 sequence: CASSPDWDEQFF. CDR3 DNA: TGTGCCAGTAGTCCGGACTGGGATGAGCAGTTCTTC.